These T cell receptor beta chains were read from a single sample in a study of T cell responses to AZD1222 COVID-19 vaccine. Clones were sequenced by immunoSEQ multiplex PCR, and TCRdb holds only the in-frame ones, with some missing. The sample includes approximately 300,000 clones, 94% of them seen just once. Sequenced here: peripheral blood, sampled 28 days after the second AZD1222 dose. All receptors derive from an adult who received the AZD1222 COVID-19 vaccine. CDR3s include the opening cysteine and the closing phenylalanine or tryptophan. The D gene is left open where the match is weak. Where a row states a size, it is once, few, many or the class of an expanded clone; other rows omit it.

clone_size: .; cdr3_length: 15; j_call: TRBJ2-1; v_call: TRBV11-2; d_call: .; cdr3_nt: TGTGCCAGCAGCTCTCCGAGAGGATCCTACAATGAGCAGTTCTTC; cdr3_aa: CASSSPRGSYNEQFF
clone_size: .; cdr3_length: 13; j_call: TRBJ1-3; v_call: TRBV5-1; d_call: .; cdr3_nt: TGCGCCAGCAGTGGGGGAATTGGAAACACCATATATTTT; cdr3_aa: CASSGGIGNTIYF
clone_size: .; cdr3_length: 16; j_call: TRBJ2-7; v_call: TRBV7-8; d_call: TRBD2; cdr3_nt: TGTGCCAGCAGCCGCACCGGGACTAGCGGGACGCGCGAGCAGTACTTC; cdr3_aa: CASSRTGTSGTREQYF
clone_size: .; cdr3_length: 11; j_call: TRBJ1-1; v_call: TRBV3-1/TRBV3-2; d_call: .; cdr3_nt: TGTGCCAGCACCGGGAGCACTGAAGCTTTCTTT; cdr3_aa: CASTGSTEAFF
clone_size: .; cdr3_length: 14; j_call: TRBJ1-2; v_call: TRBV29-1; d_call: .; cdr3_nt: TGCAGCGTTGGGGCGTCAGGGAGGGACTATGGCTACACCTTC; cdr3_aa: CSVGASGRDYGYTF
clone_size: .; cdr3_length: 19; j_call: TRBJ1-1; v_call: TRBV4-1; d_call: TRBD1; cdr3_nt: TGCGCCAGCAGCCAAGATCTTGACAGGGTAGGGCTACGGGGGACTGAAGCTTTCTTT; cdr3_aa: CASSQDLDRVGLRGTEAFF
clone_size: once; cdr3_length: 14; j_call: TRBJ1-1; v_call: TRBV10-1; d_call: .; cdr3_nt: TGCGCCAGCAGCCCCAGGGGAGAGAACACTGAAGCTTTCTTT; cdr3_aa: CASSPRGENTEAFF
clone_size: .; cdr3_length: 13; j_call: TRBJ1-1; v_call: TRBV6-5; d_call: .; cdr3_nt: TGTGCCAGCAGTTACACGGGGGCAACCGAAGCTTTCTTT; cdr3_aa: CASSYTGATEAFF
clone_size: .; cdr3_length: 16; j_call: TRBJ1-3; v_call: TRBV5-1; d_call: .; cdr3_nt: TGCGCCAGCAGCAGGACAGTCCCGGGGCCTGGAAACACCATATATTTT; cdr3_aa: CASSRTVPGPGNTIYF
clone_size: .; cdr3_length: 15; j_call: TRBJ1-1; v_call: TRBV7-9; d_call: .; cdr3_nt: TGTGCCAGCAGCTTACCCTCGTGGGGGTTGAATGAAGCTTTCTTT; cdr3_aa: CASSLPSWGLNEAFF
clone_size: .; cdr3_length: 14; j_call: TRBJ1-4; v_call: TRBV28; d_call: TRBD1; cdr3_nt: TGTGCCAGCAGCACAGGGGGAACTAATGAAAAACTGTTTTTT; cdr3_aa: CASSTGGTNEKLFF
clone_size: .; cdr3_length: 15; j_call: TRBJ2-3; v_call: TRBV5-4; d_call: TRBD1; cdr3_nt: TGTGCCAGCAGGGCGACAGGGTCCCTCCCAGATACGCAGTATTTT; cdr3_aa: CASRATGSLPDTQYF
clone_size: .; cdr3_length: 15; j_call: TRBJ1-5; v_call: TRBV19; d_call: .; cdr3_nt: TGTGCCAGTAGTATAGCGCAGGGGATGAATCAGCCCCAGCATTTT; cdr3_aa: CASSIAQGMNQPQHF
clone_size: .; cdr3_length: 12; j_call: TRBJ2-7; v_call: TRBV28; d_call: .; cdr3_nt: TGTGCCAGCAGAGGGGACCCCTACGAGCAGTACTTC; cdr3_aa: CASRGDPYEQYF
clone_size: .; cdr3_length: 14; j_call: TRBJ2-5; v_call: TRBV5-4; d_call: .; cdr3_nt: TGTGCCAGCAGCTTGTCACTTGTGGGAGAGACCCAGTACTTC; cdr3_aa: CASSLSLVGETQYF
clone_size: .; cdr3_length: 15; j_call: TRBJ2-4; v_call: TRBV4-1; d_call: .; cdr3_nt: TGCGCCAGCAGCCGGAGATGGGGGTCCAAAAACATTCAGTACTTC; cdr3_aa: CASSRRWGSKNIQYF
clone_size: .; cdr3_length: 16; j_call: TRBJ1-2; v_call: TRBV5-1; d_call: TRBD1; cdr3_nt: TGCGCCAGCAGCTTGGTCCCCGGACAGGGAAACCGTGGCTACACCTTC; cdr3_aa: CASSLVPGQGNRGYTF
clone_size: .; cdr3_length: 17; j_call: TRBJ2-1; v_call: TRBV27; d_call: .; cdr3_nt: TGTGCCAGCAGTCCCTCTGAGAGGGGGGGATCTTACAATGAGCAGTTCTTC; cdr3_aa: CASSPSERGGSYNEQFF
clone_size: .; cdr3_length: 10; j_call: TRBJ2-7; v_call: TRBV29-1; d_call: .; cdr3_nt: TGCAGCGTTGGTGAGGGCGAGCAGTACTTC; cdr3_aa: CSVGEGEQYF
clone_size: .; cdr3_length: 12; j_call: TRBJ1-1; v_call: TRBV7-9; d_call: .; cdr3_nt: TGTGCCAGCAGTTACCGGGGGGCTGAAGCTTTCTTT; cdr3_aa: CASSYRGAEAFF
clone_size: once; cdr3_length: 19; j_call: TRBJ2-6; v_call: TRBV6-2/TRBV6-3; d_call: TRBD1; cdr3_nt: TGTGCCAGCAGTTACTCTGAAGGACAGGGGGGAGCTGGGGCCAACGTCCTGACTTTC; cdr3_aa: CASSYSEGQGGAGANVLTF
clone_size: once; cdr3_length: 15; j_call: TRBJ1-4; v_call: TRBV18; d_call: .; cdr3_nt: TGTGCCAGCTCACCTCGGGCGGGGGGAAATGAAAAACTGTTTTTT; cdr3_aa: CASSPRAGGNEKLFF
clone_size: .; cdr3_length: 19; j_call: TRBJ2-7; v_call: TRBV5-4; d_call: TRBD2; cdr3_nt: TGTGCCAGCAGCTGGACCGGGACTAGCGGGAGAGTTGGCACCTACGAGCAGTACTTC; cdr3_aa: CASSWTGTSGRVGTYEQYF
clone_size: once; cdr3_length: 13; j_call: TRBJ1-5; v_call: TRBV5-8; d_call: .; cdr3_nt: TGTGCCAGCAGCTTTCAAGGGAATCAGCCCCAGCATTTT; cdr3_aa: CASSFQGNQPQHF
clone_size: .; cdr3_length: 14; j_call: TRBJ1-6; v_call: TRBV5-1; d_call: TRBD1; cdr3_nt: TGCGCCAGCAGTTATGCAGGGGGCGGCTCACCCCTCCACTTT; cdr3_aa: CASSYAGGGSPLHF
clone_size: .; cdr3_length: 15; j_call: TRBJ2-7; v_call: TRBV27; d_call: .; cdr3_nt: TGTGCCAGCAGTCCCGACTTTCCGCTGTTGTACGAGCAGTACTTC; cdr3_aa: CASSPDFPLLYEQYF
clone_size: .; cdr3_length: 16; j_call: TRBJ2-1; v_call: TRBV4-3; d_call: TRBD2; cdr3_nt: TGCGCCAGCAGCCAAGGGACTAGCGGGAGGGGCAATGAGCAGTTCTTC; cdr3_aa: CASSQGTSGRGNEQFF
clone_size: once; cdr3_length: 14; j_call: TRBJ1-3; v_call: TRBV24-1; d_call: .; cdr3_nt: TGTGCCACCAGTGATCCCCACTCTGGAAACACCATATATTTT; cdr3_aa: CATSDPHSGNTIYF
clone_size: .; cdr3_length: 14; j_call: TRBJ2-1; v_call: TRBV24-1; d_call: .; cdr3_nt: TGTGCCACCAGTGGCGCGGGACTTTCTAATGAGCAGTTCTTC; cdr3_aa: CATSGAGLSNEQFF
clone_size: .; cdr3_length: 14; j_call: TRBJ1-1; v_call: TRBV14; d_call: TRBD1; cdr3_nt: TGTGCCAGCAGCCGGGGACAGTTGAACACTGAAGCTTTCTTT; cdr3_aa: CASSRGQLNTEAFF
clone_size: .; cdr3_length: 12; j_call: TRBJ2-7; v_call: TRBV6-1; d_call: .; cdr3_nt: TGTGCCAGCAGTGACAGACCGGGACTTTCCTACTTC; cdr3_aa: CASSDRPGLSYF
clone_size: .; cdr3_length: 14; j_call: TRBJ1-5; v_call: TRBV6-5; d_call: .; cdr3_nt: TGTGCCAGCAGAGCAGACAGTGGCAATCAGCCCCAGCATTTT; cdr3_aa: CASRADSGNQPQHF
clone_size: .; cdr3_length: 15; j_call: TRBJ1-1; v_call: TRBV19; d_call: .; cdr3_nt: TGTGCCAGTACCCCGTCGGGGCGGGGCGCCACTGAAGCTTTCTTT; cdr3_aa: CASTPSGRGATEAFF
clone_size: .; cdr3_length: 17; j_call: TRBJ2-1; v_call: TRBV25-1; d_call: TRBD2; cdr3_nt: TGTGCCAGCAGTCTAATAACGATAGCGGGAGAGGATAATGAGCAGTTCTTC; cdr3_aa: CASSLITIAGEDNEQFF
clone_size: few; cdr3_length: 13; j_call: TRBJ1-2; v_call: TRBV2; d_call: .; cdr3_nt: TGTGCCAGCAGTGACAGTGTTAACTATGGCTACACCTTC; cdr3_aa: CASSDSVNYGYTF
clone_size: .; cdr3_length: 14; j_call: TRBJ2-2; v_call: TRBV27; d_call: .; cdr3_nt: TGTGCCAGCAGTCGAGGACTTCCCGCCGGGGAGCTGTTTTTT; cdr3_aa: CASSRGLPAGELFF
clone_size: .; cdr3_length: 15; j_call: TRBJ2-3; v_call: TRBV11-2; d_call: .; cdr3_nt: TGTGCCAGCAGACGACCGGAGCGGTCGGCAGATACGCAGTATTTT; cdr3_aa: CASRRPERSADTQYF
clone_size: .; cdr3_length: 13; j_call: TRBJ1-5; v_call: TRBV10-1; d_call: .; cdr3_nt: TGCGCCAGCAGTGGGGGGGCGGGTGAGCCCCAGCATTTT; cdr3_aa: CASSGGAGEPQHF
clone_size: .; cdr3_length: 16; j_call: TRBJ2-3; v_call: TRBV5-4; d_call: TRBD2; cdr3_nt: TGTGCCAGCAGCAGGGGACTAGCGGGGGTCACAGATACGCAGTATTTT; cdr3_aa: CASSRGLAGVTDTQYF
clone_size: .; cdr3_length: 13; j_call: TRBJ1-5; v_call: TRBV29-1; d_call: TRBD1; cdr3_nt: TGCAGCGGAACCACAGGGGTCAATCAGCCCCAGCATTTT; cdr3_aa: CSGTTGVNQPQHF
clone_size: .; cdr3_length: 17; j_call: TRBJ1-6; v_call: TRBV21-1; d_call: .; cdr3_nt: TGTGCCAGCAGCAAAGGACAAGCGGACAGACTAAATTCACCCCTCCACTTT; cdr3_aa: CASSKGQADRLNSPLHF
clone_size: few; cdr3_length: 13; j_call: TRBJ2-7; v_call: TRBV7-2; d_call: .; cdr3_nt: TGTGCCAGCAGCTTAGACAGATCCTACGAGCAGTACTTC; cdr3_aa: CASSLDRSYEQYF